These T cell receptor beta chains were read from a single sample in a study of early T cells in non-severe SARS-CoV-2 infection. Using its own MiXCR run on the 5' RACE reads, TCRdb lists one record per CDR3 protein. The sample lists tens of thousands of distinct CDR3 sequences; 14% to 15% were seen once. The sequencing sample was made of whole blood. These receptor sequences come from an adult who was a healthcare worker with PCR-confirmed SARS-CoV-2 infection or an uninfected control (not recorded which). The CDR3 runs from the conserved cysteine through the conserved F or W. D genes are given only for firm matches. Rows give clone size only sometimes, using once, few, many, or a class for an expanded clone.

j_call v_call clone_size d_call cdr3_aa cdr3_nt
TRBJ1-2 TRBV12-3/TRBV12-4 NA NA CASTPSRGRRYGYTF TGTGCCAGCACCCCCTCGCGGGGTAGGCGGTATGGCTACACCTTC
TRBJ1-1 TRBV11-2 few NA CASSSPRGPTEAFF TGTGCCAGCAGCTCCCCCAGGGGTCCCACTGAAGCTTTCTTT
TRBJ1-3 TRBV9 NA NA CASSDNRPGNTIYF TGTGCCAGCAGCGATAATAGGCCTGGAAACACCATATATTTT
TRBJ2-5 TRBV7-9 NA TRBD2 CASSSRLAGEPETQYF TGTGCCAGCAGCTCCCGACTAGCGGGAGAACCTGAGACCCAGTACTTC
TRBJ2-5 TRBV4-1 few NA CASSQVRVGETQYF TGCGCCAGCAGCCAAGTCAGGGTAGGAGAGACCCAGTACTTC
TRBJ1-2 TRBV12-3/TRBV12-4 many TRBD1 CASSPGQGHYGYTF TGTGCCAGCAGCCCGGGACAGGGCCACTATGGCTACACCTTC
TRBJ1-2 TRBV6-1 few NA CASSEAPAYGYTF TGTGCCAGCAGTGAAGCGCCGGCCTATGGCTACACCTTC
TRBJ1-1 TRBV11-3 few NA CASSFGQGNTEAFF TGTGCCAGCAGCTTTGGGCAGGGAAACACTGAAGCTTTCTTT
TRBJ2-1 TRBV5-1 NA NA CASSPSGPNEQFF TGCGCCAGCAGCCCCTCAGGCCCCAATGAGCAGTTCTTC
TRBJ2-7 TRBV28 few NA CAIWRSGSNEQYF TGTGCCATCTGGAGAAGCGGATCGAACGAGCAGTACTTC
TRBJ2-3 TRBV6-1 NA TRBD2 CASSDEAGGPVTQYF TGTGCCAGCAGTGACGAAGCGGGAGGGCCGGTTACGCAGTATTTT
TRBJ1-1 TRBV11-2 NA NA CASSLDTGGIEAFF TGTGCCAGCAGCTTAGATACCGGGGGGATTGAAGCTTTCTTT
TRBJ2-1 TRBV12-3/TRBV12-4 NA NA CASIRKGEQFF TGTGCCAGCATACGGAAGGGTGAGCAGTTCTTC
TRBJ1-5 TRBV7-2 NA NA CASSFNRDQPQHF TGTGCCAGCAGCTTTAACAGGGACCAGCCCCAGCATTTT
TRBJ1-1 TRBV28 many TRBD1 CASRQVQGYITEAFF TGTGCCAGCAGGCAAGTACAGGGGTACATCACTGAAGCTTTCTTT
TRBJ2-7 TRBV20-1 few TRBD2 CSARVGDSGRSYF TGCAGTGCTAGAGTTGGGGATAGCGGGAGGTCGTACTTC
TRBJ1-3 TRBV29-1 NA NA CSVGGQGNTIYF TGCAGCGTCGGCGGACAGGGAAACACCATATATTTT
TRBJ2-5 TRBV5-4 NA NA CASSLVGEETQYF TGTGCCAGCAGCTTGGTCGGGGAAGAGACCCAGTACTTC
TRBJ2-6 TRBV5-1 few NA CASSPRLASGANVLTF TGCGCCAGCAGCCCGAGGCTAGCATCTGGGGCCAACGTCCTGACTTTC
TRBJ2-2 TRBV2 few TRBD2 CASMRREDTGELFF TGTGCCAGCATGAGGCGGGAGGACACCGGGGAGCTGTTTTTT
TRBJ2-1 TRBV28 many NA CASSLRGAYNEQFF TGTGCCAGCAGTCTGAGAGGCGCCTACAATGAGCAGTTCTTC
TRBJ2-7 TRBV19 NA NA CASSIDTTYEQYF TGTGCCAGTAGTATCGATACCACCTACGAGCAGTACTTC
TRBJ2-7 TRBV2 few NA CASALSSYEQYF TGTGCCAGCGCTCTCAGCTCCTACGAGCAGTACTTC